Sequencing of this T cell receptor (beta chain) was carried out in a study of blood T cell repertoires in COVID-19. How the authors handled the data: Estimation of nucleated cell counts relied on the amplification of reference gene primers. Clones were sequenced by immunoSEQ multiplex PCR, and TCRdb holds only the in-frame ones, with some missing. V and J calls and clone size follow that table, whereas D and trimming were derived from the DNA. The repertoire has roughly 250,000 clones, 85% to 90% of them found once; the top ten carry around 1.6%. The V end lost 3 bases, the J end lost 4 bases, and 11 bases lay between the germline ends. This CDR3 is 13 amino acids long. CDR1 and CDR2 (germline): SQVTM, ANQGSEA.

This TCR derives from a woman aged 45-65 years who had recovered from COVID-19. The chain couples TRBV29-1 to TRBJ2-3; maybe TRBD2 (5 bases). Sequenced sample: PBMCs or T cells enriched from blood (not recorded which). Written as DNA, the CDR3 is TGCAGCGTTGACGAGGGAACAGCAGATACGCAGTATTTT. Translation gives CSVDEGTADTQYF.